Described below is a single TCR beta chain sequence and its context. Its antigen remains unidentified. These data are taken from a study of CD8 T cells in ankylosing spondylitis. Findings and caveats of the study: Disease-linked clones bore a CD8+ phenotype, appearing relatively rarely in peripheral blood. Blood of patients with ankylosing spondylitis appeared to be characterized by a TCR beta motif of several highly homologous variants.

Germline loops: CDR1 LGHNT, CDR2 FRNRAP. This CDR3 region has 11 residues. The V segment lost 3 bases and the J segment 10 bases; nucleotides outside the gene matches: 1. Molecular-barcoded quantitative 5'-RACE produced these TCR beta libraries. TCRdb itself ran the 5' RACE reads through MiXCR, one entry per CDR3 protein. The sample lists almost 400,000 distinct CDR3 sequences, more than 20% seen once, with 15% to 20% in the top ten. The sequenced sample consisted of blood, either unsorted or a sorted T cell fraction (not recorded which). The rearrangement uses TRBV12-5 and TRBJ2-3, with 7 bases fitting TRBD1. This clonotype was obtained from a male donor with ankylosing spondylitis. The CDR3 is CASGLQGSQYF. Written as DNA, the CDR3 is TGTGCTAGTGGTTTACAGGGGTCGCAGTATTTT.